This section outlines one T cell receptor (beta chain) sequence together with its context. Its cognate antigen has yet to be identified. Base qualities are not provided; no much larger clone lies one nucleotide away. The data originate from a study of spatial heterogeneity in lung cancer (dated by TCRdb to between 2017 and 2020). With respect to the entire study: Donors were some 70 patients with early-stage, untreated non-small cell lung cancer from the lung TRACERx cohort. In the raw uncorrected reads, each unique combination of TCR and UMI appeared more than ten times on average. Nonsynonymous mutation counts, determined by whole-exome sequencing of tumor tissue, were related to TCR repertoire features. Follow-up PBMC samples were sequenced whenever available, with a median time to follow-up of approximately 2 years after resection. Beta-chain transcripts were consistently detected in greater numbers than alpha-chain transcripts, which likely reflects a higher abundance of beta-chain transcripts. The study quantitatively compared TCR alpha and beta repertoires across multiple tumor regions, matched nontumor lung and blood in non-small cell lung cancer. Both alpha and beta chains were TCR-sequenced in a few hundred tumor regions, around 64 matched nontumor lung samples and roughly 50 PBMC samples obtained at surgery. Study-wide findings and limitations: Confirming at a functional level the hypothesis that regional TCRs recognize regional mutations was considered to require additional single-cell paired TCR alpha and beta sequencing. Comparisons of baseline and follow-up blood repertoires included only 14 patients. Ubiquitous expanded tumor TCRs showed up in blood more often at tumor resection than at routine follow-up.

Receptor amplification or capture employed 5' RACE. Instrument on record: NextSeq 500. The TCR library protocol attached a unique molecular identifier to each TCR cDNA molecule to allow correction of PCR and sequencing errors. For the original study's pipeline: Decombinator tools were used for TCR identification, UMI-based error correction and CDR3 extraction. TCRs above a frequency of 2 per 1,000, corresponding to the top 1% of the tumor frequency distribution, were defined as expanded. Each repertoire was subsampled 100 times to 5,000 TCRs, after which Renyi diversity was computed with the R vegan package. CDR3 similarity networks were built from amino acid triplet string-kernel similarity, connecting CDR3s with pairwise similarity above 0.82. The public reads were reanalyzed by TCRdb: fastp trimming at Q25, MiXCR alignment, in-frame beta chains only. Duplicate CDR3 protein sequences are folded into a single record with the most common DNA and genes. None of the V and J calls come from the authors' own analysis; TCRdb made them. This sample has about 94,000 distinct CDR3 sequences in its table, and 19% of those were observed once. The leading ten clones occupy 21% of the sample.

Explained via the paper, the time point label denotes: blood at routine non-recurrence follow-up after resection. For TCR sequencing, whole RNA was extracted from tumor and nontumor lung tissue, or from cryopreserved PBMC samples, and no cell sorting was done. Only patients with enough RNA available from two or more tumor regions were chosen for TCR sequencing. CDR1 SNHLY and CDR2 FYNNEI were looked up in the germline V gene. V loses 3 bases of germline sequence and J loses 2 bases, and the interval between the two ends is 17 bases. Spanning cysteine to phenylalanine, the CDR3 consists of 16 amino acids. The only DNA kept is the CDR3, 48 bases in frame from the first base.

The V and J genes are TRBV2 and TRBJ2-7, with the D segment identity uncertain. This clonotype was sampled from a male donor with early-stage non-small cell lung cancer. This material consisted of PBMCs, taken at follow-up. Here the CDR3 is given as CASSEVLVRSPYEQYF. The nucleotides read TGTGCCAGCAGTGAGGTGTTAGTAAGGTCCCCCTACGAGCAGTACTTC.